A selection of T cell receptor beta chains follows, all from one sample in a study of early T cells in non-severe SARS-CoV-2 infection. Via MiXCR, TCRdb re-called the 5' RACE reads, giving one row per CDR3 protein. The data hold tens of thousands of distinct CDR3 sequences, with over 3.5% observed a single time. Material: whole blood. These receptors were obtained from an adult who was a healthcare worker with PCR-confirmed SARS-CoV-2 infection or an uninfected control (not recorded which). Both conserved end residues are part of each CDR3. The D gene is left open where the match is weak. A clone size is listed for some rows: how often the clone was seen (once, few, many), or a class if it is expanded.

>TRBV12-3/TRBV12-4|TRBJ2-2|many|-
CASSLSEGRTGELFF
TGTGCCAGCAGTTTGTCCGAGGGGAGGACCGGGGAGCTGTTTTTT
>TRBV20-1|TRBJ2-1|many|TRBD2
CSARNLAGVGEQFF
TGCAGTGCTAGAAATCTAGCGGGAGTGGGTGAGCAGTTCTTC
>TRBV7-3|TRBJ2-2|many|TRBD1
CASSGTGSTGELFF
TGTGCCAGCAGCGGGACAGGAAGCACCGGGGAGCTGTTTTTT
>TRBV20-1|TRBJ2-7|-|-
CSASSGRTGEQYF
TGCAGTGCTAGCTCTGGTCGTACAGGCGAGCAGTACTTC
>TRBV5-6|TRBJ2-1|-|-
CASSLDASEQFF
TGTGCCAGCAGCTTGGATGCGTCGGAGCAGTTCTTC
>TRBV12-3/TRBV12-4|TRBJ1-1|many|-
CASRNARGVAEAFF
TGTGCCAGCAGGAATGCACGGGGAGTGGCTGAAGCTTTCTTT
>TRBV2|TRBJ2-1|many|TRBD2
CASSVLGTSGRINEQFF
TGTGCCAGCAGTGTACTAGGGACTAGCGGGAGAATCAATGAGCAGTTCTTC
>TRBV4-3|TRBJ2-3|many|-
CASSQGGAKTDTQYF
TGCGCCAGCAGCCAAGGTGGGGCAAAAACAGATACGCAGTATTTT
>TRBV6-1|TRBJ2-3|-|-
CASSVAEATDTQYF
TGTGCCAGCAGTGTAGCGGAAGCCACAGATACGCAGTATTTT
>TRBV19|TRBJ2-6|-|TRBD1
CASSLTGGLTGANVLTF
TGTGCCAGTAGTCTGACAGGGGGTCTGACTGGGGCCAACGTCCTGACTTTC
>TRBV12-3/TRBV12-4|TRBJ2-7|-|-
CASSWSSLSYEQYF
TGTGCCAGCAGTTGGTCGTCCCTCTCCTACGAGCAGTACTTC
>TRBV6-5|TRBJ2-1|-|-
CASSLSTPSSYNEQFF
TGTGCCAGCAGTTTATCAACTCCTAGCTCCTACAATGAGCAGTTCTTC
>TRBV19|TRBJ1-4|many|TRBD1
CAKKDRLKGFGKLFF
TGTGCCAAAAAGGACAGGCTTAAAGGGTTTGGAAAACTGTTTTTT
>TRBV11-2|TRBJ2-1|many|TRBD2
CASSQRLAGVYNEQFF
TGTGCCAGCAGCCAACGCCTAGCGGGAGTCTACAATGAGCAGTTCTTC
>TRBV6-1|TRBJ2-1|-|TRBD2
CASTVLSGRDEQFF
TGTGCCAGCACGGTCTTGAGCGGGAGGGATGAGCAGTTCTTC